Below, one T cell receptor beta chain is given with its context. The CDR3 is 17 residues long. This sample is drawn from a study of blood T cell repertoires in COVID-19. Study in general: There were acute and convalescent COVID-19 samples, and they came from the United States, Italy and Spain. T cells, B-cell-depleted T cells, or PBMCs provided the cDNA or gDNA that served as material.

In the authors' methods: Amplification from reference gene primers served as the basis for estimated nucleated cell counts. Using immunoSEQ multiplex PCR, the repertoire was profiled, and TCRdb retains in-frame clones only, with some absent. D and trimming come from the DNA, and the V and J calls and clone size come from that table. The sample consists of roughly 240,000 clones, approximately 82% of them appearing once. The genes are TRBV21-1 and TRBJ2-1; the table's D call of TRBD2 was not tested on the DNA. TRBV21-1 is reported as a pseudogene. Sequenced material: peripheral blood. The origin of this receptor is a woman aged 80 or over with acute or convalescent COVID-19. The CDR3 loop is CASSTRTSGSSYNEQFF. DNA for the CDR3: TGTGCCAGCAGCACCCGGACTAGCGGTAGCTCCTACAATGAGCAGTTCTTC.